The 16 T cell receptor beta chains below come from one sample, sequenced in a study of blood T cell repertoires in COVID-19. Sequencing used immunoSEQ multiplex PCR; TCRdb keeps in-frame clones, though not all of them. The table includes about 110,000 clones, roughly 70% detected once. The source material was peripheral blood. These receptors were obtained from a woman between 40 and 55 years old with acute or convalescent COVID-19.

The V gene is TRBV18, the J gene TRBJ1-3, with 7 nucleotides matching TRBD1. Losses at the gene ends were 6 bases for V and 6 bases for J; bases not matched to a gene: 11. In germline, CDR1 is KGHSH, CDR2 LQKENI. The CDR3 covers 15 residues. The CDR3 reads CASSLLDRAENTIYF. CDR3 DNA sequence: TGTGCCAGCTCTCTTCTCGACAGGGCTGAAAACACCATATATTTT.

The chain recombines TRBV19 with TRBJ2-7, with 7 bases lining up with TRBD1. J lost 3 bases, V lost 4 bases, and 6 bases had no gene match. Germline V gene lookup returns CDR1 LNHDA and CDR2 SQIVND (reference sequence). The CDR3 contains 14 residues. The CDR3 nucleotides read TGTGCCAGTAGTACGACCGGACAGGACTACGAGCAGTACTTC. Its protein is CASSTTGQDYEQYF. Together with reference TRBV19 and TRBJ2-7, the CDR3 gives the full variable domain: DGGITQSPKYLFRKEGQNVTLSCEQNLNHDAMYWYRQDPGQGLRLIYYSQIVNDFQKGDIAEGYSVSREKKESFPLTVTSAQKNPTAFYLCASSTTGQDYEQYFGPGTRLTVT.

This chain uses TRBV11-1 with TRBJ2-3; 9 bases are a match to TRBD2. The CDR3 has 15 residues. The ends lost 8 bases at V and 2 bases at J; junction bases unmatched: 8. In germline, CDR1 is SGHAT, CDR2 FQDESV (reference sequence). CDR3 nucleotides: TGTGCCAGCGGAAGGGTAGCGGGGGTCACAGATACGCAGTATTTT. This sequence encodes CASGRVAGVTDTQYF.

In DNA, the CDR3 is TGTGCCAGCAGCTTAGAGGTGCAGGGGGCTTTTATCTACGAGCAGTACTTC. The encoded protein is CASSLEVQGAFIYEQYF. This rearrangement joins TRBV7-2 to TRBJ2-7; TRBD1 matches 8 bases. Trimming cost V 1 base and J 3 bases; bases outside gene matches: 11. Germline CDR1 SGHTA, CDR2 FQGNSA. The CDR3 length is 17 residues.

The V call is TRBV10-1, the J call TRBJ2-7, with D tentatively TRBD1 (6 bases). There are 14 residues in the CDR3. The V gene's germline CDR1 is WNHNN and CDR2 SYGVQD (reference sequence). The ends were cut back, 6 bases at V and 1 base at J, with 13 bases in the middle. CDR3: CASRQGENSYEQYF. The CDR3 region has the DNA TGCGCCAGCAGACAGGGTGAAAATTCCTACGAGCAGTACTTC.

This chain connects TRBV7-8 to TRBJ2-7, with D tentatively TRBD1 (5 bases). The V gene lost 1 base and the J gene lost 0 bases, with 13 bases spanning the gap. CDR1 is SGHVS and CDR2 is FQNEAQ in the germline V gene. The CDR3 sequence is 16 residues long. The CDR3 here is CASSLDQPGLSYEQYF. The CDR3 DNA sequence: TGTGCCAGCAGCTTAGACCAACCAGGGCTCTCCTACGAGCAGTACTTC.

This rearrangement joins TRBV28 to TRBJ2-1, with TRBD2 matching 13 bases. Germline lookup yields CDR1 MDHEN and CDR2 SYDVKM. The CDR3 length is 15 residues. Trimming cost V 8 bases and J 6 bases; bases outside gene matches: 7. CDR3 amino acids: CASGDTSGGVNEQFF. Here the CDR3 DNA reads TGTGCCAGCGGAGACACTAGCGGGGGGGTCAATGAGCAGTTCTTC.

This chain uses TRBV18 with TRBJ2-1; a weak D match, TRBD1 (5 bases). CDR1 is KGHSH, CDR2 LQKENI, per germline. The CDR3 is made up of 14 amino acids. V was trimmed by 3 bases and J by 3 bases, leaving 9 bases between them. CDR3 DNA: TGTGCCAGCTCACCGGCCAGGGTCTACAATGAGCAGTTCTTC. It translates to CASSPARVYNEQFF.

This rearrangement joins TRBV7-6 to TRBJ2-2; 9 bases map to TRBD1. The CDR3 runs to 15 residues. Germline values: CDR1 SGHVS, CDR2 FNYEAQ. Trimming took 6 bases from V and 6 from J; bases not matched to a gene: 8. CDR3 sequence: CASRQTTGGAGELFF. In DNA, the CDR3 is TGTGCCAGCAGACAAACGACAGGGGGAGCCGGGGAGCTGTTTTTT.

The CDR3 loop reads CASSLSQAQHF. CDR3 nucleotides: TGTGCCAGCAGTCTTAGTCAAGCCCAGCATTTT. The gene calls are TRBV12-3 or TRBV12-4 and TRBJ1-5; unclear D gene. CDR3 length: 11 residues. Trimming pared 5 bases from V and 11 bases from J, leaving 10 bases between.

V and J are TRBV12-3 or TRBV12-4 and TRBJ2-1; D is perhaps TRBD1 (6 bases). The CDR3 spans 13 residues. The V and J ends lost 6 bases and 10 bases respectively, with 16 bases between them. CDR3 nucleotides: TGTGCCAGCAGCACCTATGGGACACCCGAGCAGTTCTTC. It encodes CASSTYGTPEQFF.

The chain uses TRBV11-2 and TRBJ2-7, with TRBD1 matching over 7 bases. Germline loops: CDR1 SGHAT, CDR2 FQNNGV. This CDR3 is built from 15 residues. Losses at the gene ends were 6 bases for V and 2 bases for J; bases not matched to a gene: 10. Here the CDR3 DNA reads TGTGCCAGCAGACGTACAGGGGAAGGAGCCTACGAGCAGTACTTC. Protein product: CASRRTGEGAYEQYF.

CDR3 coding DNA: TGTGCCAGCAGGGGCTCCGGCACAGATACGCAGTATTTT. Protein sequence: CASRGSGTDTQYF. This chain uses TRBV5-8 with TRBJ2-3; D is unclear. This CDR3 region has 13 residues. Per the germline V gene, CDR1 is SGHTS and CDR2 is YDEGEE. Trimming shortened V by 5 bases and J by 1 base, and 8 bases separated the two germline ends.

In this sample, this clone turned up once. This chain connects TRBV28 to TRBJ1-2; a weak D match, TRBD1 (5 bases). Germline CDR1 MDHEN, CDR2 SYDVKM. Trimming removed 4 bases at V and 7 bases at J, with 16 bases between. The CDR3 has 14 amino acids. The chain's CDR3 is CASSSDTALSGYTF. The CDR3 DNA follows: TGTGCCAGCAGTTCGGACACGGCCCTGAGTGGCTACACCTTC.

V and J are TRBV19 and TRBJ1-1; 9 bases line up with TRBD1. The V segment lost 5 bases and the J segment 3 bases; nucleotides outside the gene matches: 4. The CDR3 runs to 14 residues. Germline loops: CDR1 LNHDA, CDR2 SQIVND (reference sequence). CDR3 nucleotides: TGTGCCAGTAGTCAAACAGGGGGCCACACTGAAGCTTTCTTT. Translation gives CASSQTGGHTEAFF.

This sequence joins TRBV27 and TRBJ2-1, with D tentatively TRBD1 (5 bases). V was pared by 8 bases and J by 15 bases, with 26 bases between. Germline V gene sequence: CDR1 MNHEY, CDR2 SMNVEV (reference sequence). This CDR3 spans 14 amino acids. The CDR3 is CASSVPFGVTGRFF. CDR3 bases: TGTGCCAGCTCAGTCCCCTTTGGGGTAACAGGCAGGTTCTTC.